The 13 T cell receptor beta chains below all came from one sample that was sequenced in a study of blood T cell repertoires in COVID-19. The method was immunoSEQ multiplex PCR; TCRdb's version includes in-frame clones alone and lacks a portion of them. Of about 230,000 clones listed, about 82% are singletons. Specimen: peripheral blood. Every receptor here comes from a man aged 45-65 years with COVID-19, enrolled during active disease.

The chain employs TRBV27 and TRBJ2-7, with a weak D call TRBD2 (6 bases). With 8 bases removed from V and 12 bases from J, the gap between germline ends came to 23 bases. The germline V gene has CDR1 MNHEY and CDR2 SMNVEV (reference sequence). The CDR3 sequence is 13 residues long. This CDR3 is CASGFPGNGGLYF. Written as DNA, the CDR3 is TGTGCCAGCGGATTCCCGGGGAACGGGGGACTGTACTTC.

This clone showed up just a few times. J is TRBJ2-2 and V is TRBV5-1; tentatively, D is TRBD1 (5 bases). This CDR3 region has 13 residues. V gave up 3 bases and J gave up 6 bases, with 9 bases separating them. Per germline, CDR1 SGHRS and CDR2 YFSETQ. The CDR3 nucleotides are TGCGCCAGCAGCTGGATACAGGCCGGGGAGCTGTTTTTT. Residues: CASSWIQAGELFF.

This clone was recorded only once. This rearrangement joins TRBV12-3 or TRBV12-4 to TRBJ2-1; the D gene is possibly TRBD1 (5 bases). Trimming stripped 6 bases from V and 4 bases from J, with 7 bases between. The length of the CDR3 is 12 residues. CDR3 bases: TGTGCCAGCAGCAGACAGTACAATGAGCAGTTCTTC. As protein: CASSRQYNEQFF.

The CDR3 spells CASSKQGTVPRGDYGYTF. The DNA for the CDR3 is TGCGCCAGCAGCAAACAAGGGACAGTACCAAGAGGCGACTATGGCTACACCTTC. The chain uses TRBV5-1 and TRBJ1-2; 7 nucleotides agree with TRBD1. CDR3 size: 18 residues. Germline CDR1 and CDR2: SGHRS and YFSETQ. The V and J ends lost 4 bases and 3 bases, in that order; junction bases with no gene match: 18.

Turning to this clone: Sequence at one end of the junction differs from germline and may be a read error. The V gene is TRBV4-2, the J gene TRBJ1-2, with 10 nucleotides matching TRBD1. This CDR3 contains 15 residues. From germline, CDR1 is LGHNA and CDR2 YNFKEQ. In nucleotides, the CDR3 is TGTGCCAGCAGCCAAGATGGGACAGGGGACTATAGCTACACCTTC. It translates to CASSQDGTGDYSYTF.

This clone was counted only a few times. This rearrangement joins TRBV4-1 to TRBJ1-6; the D gene is possibly TRBD1 (5 bases). CDR3 length: 12 residues. From germline, CDR1 is MGHRA and CDR2 YSYEKL. V was pared by 3 bases and J by 14 bases, with 11 bases between. The CDR3 here is CASSHHRGALHF. CDR3 nucleotide sequence: TGCGCCAGCAGCCACCACCGGGGGGCCCTCCACTTT.

The rearrangement links TRBV5-4 to TRBJ1-1; TRBD1 might be the D (5 bases). In germline, CDR1 is SGHNT, CDR2 YYREEE (reference sequence). This CDR3 is built from 14 residues. The V end lost 4 bases, the J end lost 0 bases, and 10 bases lay between the germline ends. The CDR3 loop is CASSQTALNTEAFF. CDR3 coding DNA: TGTGCCAGCAGCCAGACAGCTTTGAACACTGAAGCTTTCTTT.

The chain combines TRBV30 with TRBJ2-1; 9 nucleotides align to TRBD2. Germline loops: CDR1 GTSNPN, CDR2 SVGIG (reference sequence). The trim removed 3 bases at V and 3 bases at J, leaving 12 bases unmatched. The CDR3 spans 17 residues. CDR3: CAWRRLASGDHYNEQFF. CDR3 DNA: TGTGCCTGGAGAAGGCTGGCTAGCGGGGACCACTACAATGAGCAGTTCTTC.

The CDR3 nucleotides read TGTGCCAGCAGTGAACACGGGGGGCCGGGGAACACTGAAGCTTTCTTT. Translated, it gives CASSEHGGPGNTEAFF. J is TRBJ1-1 and V is TRBV6-1, with D possibly matching TRBD1 (6 bases). V dropped 2 bases and J dropped 1 base, with 14 bases sitting between them. This CDR3 is 16 amino acids long. Germline CDR1 is MNHNS and CDR2 is SASEGT.

The chain recombines TRBV2 with TRBJ2-3, with 10 nucleotides matching TRBD2. Germline loops: CDR1 SNHLY, CDR2 FYNNEI. With V trimmed by 8 bases and J by 2 bases, 7 bases remained unmatched. There are 15 residues in the CDR3. The CDR3 sequence: CASVASGGNTDTQYF. CDR3 nucleotides: TGTGCCAGCGTGGCTAGCGGGGGCAACACAGATACGCAGTATTTT. Together with reference TRBV2 and TRBJ2-3, the CDR3 gives the full variable domain: EPEVTQTPSHQVTQMGQEVILRCVPISNHLYFYWYRQILGQKVEFLVSFYNNEISEKSEIFDDQFSVERPDGSNFTLKIRSTKLEDSAMYFCASVASGGNTDTQYFGPGTRLTVL.

The rearrangement uses TRBV5-1 and TRBJ2-7; D unclear. Trimming removed 4 bases at V and 2 bases at J, with 7 bases between. The V gene's germline CDR1 is SGHRS and CDR2 YFSETQ. The CDR3 sequence is 12 residues long. The CDR3 is CASSPSAYEQYF. In DNA, the CDR3 is TGCGCCAGCAGCCCGTCTGCCTACGAGCAGTACTTC.

The table lists this clone with a few counts. The gene calls are TRBV6-2 or TRBV6-3 and TRBJ1-1; the D gene is possibly TRBD1 (6 bases). CDR1 is MNHEY and CDR2 is SVGEGT in the germline V gene. With 6 bases removed from V and 7 bases from J, the gap between germline ends came to 18 bases. The CDR3 has 14 residues. The CDR3 DNA follows: TGTGCCAGCAGCCCACAACAGGGAGGGATTGAAGCTTTCTTT. As protein: CASSPQQGGIEAFF.

This clone was seen once. The V call is TRBV5-1, the J call TRBJ1-3; 7 bases line up with TRBD1. The CDR3 covers 14 residues. With 4 bases clipped from V and 4 bases from J, the junction kept 5 bases outside the gene matches. Germline V gene data show CDR1 as SGHRS and CDR2 as YFSETQ. The CDR3 sequence is CASSKDRFGNTIYF. The CDR3 bases are TGCGCCAGCAGCAAGGACAGGTTCGGAAACACCATATATTTT.